Listed below are T cell receptor beta chains from one sample, sequenced in a study of cytomegalovirus exposure and HLA in healthy donors. TCRdb's copy holds only in-frame clones and misses some; the assay was immunoSEQ multiplex PCR. The sample lists 100,000 to 150,000 clones; roughly four fifths were seen once. Source material: PBMCs. The receptors were sampled from a woman between 35 and 50 years old in good health and CMV-seropositive. The CDR3 runs from the conserved cysteine through the conserved F or W. D genes are given only for firm matches. Clone size is given for some rows only: seen once, a few or many times, or a class if the clone is expanded.

d_gene	j_gene	abundance	v_gene	CDR3aa	CDR3nt
TRBD1	TRBJ1-4	few	TRBV6-1	CASRPTGNEKLFF	TGTGCCAGCAGACCGACAGGGAATGAAAAACTGTTTTTT
.	TRBJ2-7	.	TRBV6-6	CASSRDGDYEQYF	TGTGCCAGCAGCCGCGACGGGGACTACGAGCAGTACTTC
TRBD1	TRBJ1-4	.	TRBV25-1	CASSEWTGGIDEKLFF	TGTGCCAGCAGTGAGTGGACAGGGGGAATTGATGAAAAACTGTTTTTT
.	TRBJ2-5	.	TRBV7-2	CASSLGGRGAGTQYF	TGTGCCAGCAGCTTAGGAGGCAGGGGCGCGGGGACCCAGTACTTC
.	TRBJ2-2	.	TRBV18	CASSPPGGASSTGELFF	TGTGCCAGCTCACCACCTGGGGGCGCTTCGAGCACCGGGGAGCTGTTTTTT
TRBD1	TRBJ2-7	few	TRBV27	CASSSWTGGHEQYF	TGTGCCAGCAGTTCGTGGACAGGGGGACACGAGCAGTACTTC
TRBD2	TRBJ2-7	.	TRBV19	CASSRTSGASYEQYF	TGTGCCAGTAGTCGCACTAGCGGGGCCTCCTACGAGCAGTACTTC
TRBD1	TRBJ2-6	.	TRBV11-2	CASSLGRMTGSGANVLTF	TGTGCCAGCAGCTTAGGCCGAATGACAGGGTCTGGGGCCAACGTCCTGACTTTC
.	TRBJ1-2	.	TRBV18	CASSADYGYTF	TGTGCCAGCTCGGCAGATTATGGCTACACCTTC
TRBD1	TRBJ1-5	.	TRBV5-5	CASSRDRAFNQPQHF	TGTGCCAGCAGCCGGGACAGGGCTTTCAATCAGCCCCAGCATTTT
.	TRBJ1-2	once	TRBV5-1	CASSPVVTANYGYTF	TGCGCCAGCAGCCCGGTCGTTACAGCTAACTATGGCTACACCTTC
.	TRBJ1-2	few	TRBV9	CASSSRGLGYTF	TGTGCCAGCAGCTCTCGCGGGCTCGGCTACACCTTC
TRBD2	TRBJ2-7	few	TRBV28	CASSFIAGDVEQYF	TGTGCCAGCAGTTTTATAGCGGGAGATGTGGAGCAGTACTTC
TRBD2	TRBJ2-1	.	TRBV19	CASRLQLAGGYNEQFF	TGTGCCAGTAGGCTCCAACTAGCGGGAGGGTACAATGAGCAGTTCTTC
.	TRBJ1-1	.	TRBV18	CASSPEGGNTEAFF	TGTGCCAGCTCACCAGAAGGGGGAAACACTGAAGCTTTCTTT